This entry lists 5 T cell receptor beta chains sequenced from one sample in a study of cytomegalovirus exposure and HLA in healthy donors (TCRdb year 2017). The library was made by the immunoSEQ multiplex PCR assay. For the multiplex PCR, a mixture combining 60 forward primers for TCR Vbeta segments and 13 reverse primers for TCR Jbeta segments was used. This is the immuneACCESS table as TCRdb keeps it, with only in-frame sequences that have V and J called. A part of the clones is gone; compared with another copy, unresolved V genes explain less than half, and the rest is unexplained. Within this sample are 200,000 or so clones, with around 85% of them counted one time only. 1.3% of the sample is in the top ten clones. Sequencing was carried out using PBMCs. The receptors stem from a human donor in good health.

This clone has only one observation. The V and J genes are TRBV28 and TRBJ2-7; possibly TRBD2 for D (5 bases). Trimming cost V 4 bases and J 2 bases, with 12 bases left between them. Germline assignment: CDR1 MDHEN and CDR2 SYDVKM. The CDR3 is made up of 14 amino acids. The CDR3 loop reads CASSSIIAPYEQYF. The DNA for the CDR3 is TGTGCCAGCAGTTCCATAATAGCGCCCTACGAGCAGTACTTC.

The chain joins TRBV5-8 to TRBJ2-7; the match to TRBD2 covers 13 bases. The CDR3 has 15 amino acids. V lost 3 bases to trimming and J lost 5 bases; unmatched junction nucleotides: 5. CDR1 is SGHTS and CDR2 is YDEGEE in the germline V gene. The CDR3 DNA reads as TGTGCCAGCAGCTGGAGGACTAGCGGGAGCCACGAGCAGTACTTC. This translates into CASSWRTSGSHEQYF.

The CDR3 reads CASSPGGDPGYEQYF. As DNA, the CDR3 is TGCGCCAGCAGCCCGGGGGGGGACCCTGGCTACGAGCAGTACTTC. This chain joins TRBV4-1 and TRBJ2-7, with 8 bases lining up with TRBD2. V trimming: 4 bases; J trimming: 3 bases; junction bases outside the gene matches: 8. The CDR3 covers 15 residues. The germline CDR1 and CDR2 sequences are MGHRA and YSYEKL.

The chain combines TRBV7-8 with TRBJ1-5, with D tentatively TRBD1 (5 bases). Trimming removed 5 bases from V and 1 base from J, with 27 bases in between. The CDR3 is made up of 20 amino acids. Germline lookup yields CDR1 SGHVS and CDR2 FQNEAQ. This CDR3 reads CASSATGRGRTSQSNQPQHF. The CDR3 nucleotides read TGTGCCAGCAGCGCTACGGGGCGGGGAAGGACGTCTCAGAGCAATCAGCCCCAGCATTTT.

This chain uses TRBV18 with TRBJ2-5; TRBD2 matches at 11 bases. This CDR3 is 16 amino acids long. The germline gives CDR1 KGHSH, CDR2 LQKENI. J was trimmed by 3 bases and V by 0 bases; bases with no gene match: 3. The CDR3 DNA reads TGTGCCAGCTCACCACCGAGTAGCGGGAGGGAAGAGACCCAGTACTTC. This translates into CASSPPSSGREETQYF.